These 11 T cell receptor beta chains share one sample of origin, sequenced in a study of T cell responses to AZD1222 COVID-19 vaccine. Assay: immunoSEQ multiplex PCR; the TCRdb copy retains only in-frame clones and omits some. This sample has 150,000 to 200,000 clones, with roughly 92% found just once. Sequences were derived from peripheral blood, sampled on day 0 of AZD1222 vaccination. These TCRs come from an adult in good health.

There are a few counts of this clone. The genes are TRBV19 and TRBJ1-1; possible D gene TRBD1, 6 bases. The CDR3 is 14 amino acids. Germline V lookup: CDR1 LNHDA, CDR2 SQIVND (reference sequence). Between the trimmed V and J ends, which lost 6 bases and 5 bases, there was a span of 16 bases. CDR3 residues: CASRTSGAGTEAFF. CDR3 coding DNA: TGTGCCAGTAGGACCTCAGGGGCTGGAACTGAAGCTTTCTTT.

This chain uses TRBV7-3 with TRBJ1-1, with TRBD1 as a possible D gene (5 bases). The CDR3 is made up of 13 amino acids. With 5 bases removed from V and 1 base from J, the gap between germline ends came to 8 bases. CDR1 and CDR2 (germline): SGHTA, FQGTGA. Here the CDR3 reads CASSQQENTEAFF. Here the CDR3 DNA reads TGTGCCAGCAGCCAACAGGAGAACACTGAAGCTTTCTTT.

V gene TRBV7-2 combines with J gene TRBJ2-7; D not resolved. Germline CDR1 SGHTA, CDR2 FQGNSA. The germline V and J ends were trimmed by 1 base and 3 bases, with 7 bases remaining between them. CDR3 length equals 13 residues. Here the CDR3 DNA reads TGTGCCAGCAGCTTAGTGGCCAACTACGAGCAGTACTTC. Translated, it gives CASSLVANYEQYF.

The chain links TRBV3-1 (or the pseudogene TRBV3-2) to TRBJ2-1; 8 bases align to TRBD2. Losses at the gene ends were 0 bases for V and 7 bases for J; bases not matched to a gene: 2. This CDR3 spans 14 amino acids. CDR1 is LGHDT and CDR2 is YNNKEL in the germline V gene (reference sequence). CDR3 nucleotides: TGTGCCAGCAGCCAAGAAGTAGCGGGGAATGAGCAGTTCTTC. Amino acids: CASSQEVAGNEQFF.

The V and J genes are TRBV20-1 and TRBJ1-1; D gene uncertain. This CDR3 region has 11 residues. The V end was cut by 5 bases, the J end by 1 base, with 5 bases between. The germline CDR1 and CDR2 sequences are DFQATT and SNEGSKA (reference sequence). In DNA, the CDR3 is TGCAGTGCTCCCCAGAACACTGAAGCTTTCTTT. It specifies CSAPQNTEAFF.

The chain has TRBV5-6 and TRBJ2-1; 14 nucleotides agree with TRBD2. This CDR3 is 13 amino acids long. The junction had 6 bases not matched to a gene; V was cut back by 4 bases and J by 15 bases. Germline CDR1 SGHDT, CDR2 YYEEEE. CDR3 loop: CASSKTSGRVVFF. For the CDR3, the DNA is TGTGCCAGCAGCAAGACTAGCGGGAGGGTGGTGTTCTTC.

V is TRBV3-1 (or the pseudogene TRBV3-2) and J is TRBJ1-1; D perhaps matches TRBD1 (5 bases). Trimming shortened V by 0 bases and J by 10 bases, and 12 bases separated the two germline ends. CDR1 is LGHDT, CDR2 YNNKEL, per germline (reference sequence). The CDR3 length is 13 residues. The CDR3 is CASSQDAGQRAFF. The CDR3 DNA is TGTGCCAGCAGCCAAGATGCAGGGCAGAGAGCTTTCTTT.

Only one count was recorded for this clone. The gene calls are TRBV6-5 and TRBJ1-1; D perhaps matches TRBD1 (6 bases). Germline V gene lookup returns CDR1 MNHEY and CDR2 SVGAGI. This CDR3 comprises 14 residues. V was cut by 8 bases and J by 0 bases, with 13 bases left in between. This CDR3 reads CASHYGQMNTEAFF. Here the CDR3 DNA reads TGTGCCAGCCATTACGGACAGATGAACACTGAAGCTTTCTTT.

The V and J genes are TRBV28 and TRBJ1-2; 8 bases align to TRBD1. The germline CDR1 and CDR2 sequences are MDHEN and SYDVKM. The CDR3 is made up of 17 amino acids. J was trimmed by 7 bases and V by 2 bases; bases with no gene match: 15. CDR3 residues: CASSLGTTGQAVGGYTF. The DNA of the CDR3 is TGTGCCAGCAGTTTAGGTACTACGGGACAGGCTGTGGGTGGCTACACCTTC.

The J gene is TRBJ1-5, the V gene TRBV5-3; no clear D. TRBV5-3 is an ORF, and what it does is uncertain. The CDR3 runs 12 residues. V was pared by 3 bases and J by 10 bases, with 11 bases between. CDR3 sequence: CARSWMGVPQHF. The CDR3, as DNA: TGTGCCAGAAGCTGGATGGGTGTTCCCCAGCATTTT.

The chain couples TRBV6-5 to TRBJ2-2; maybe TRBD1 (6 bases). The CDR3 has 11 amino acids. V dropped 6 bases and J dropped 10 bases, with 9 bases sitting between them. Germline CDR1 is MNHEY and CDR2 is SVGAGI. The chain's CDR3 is CASRTGTELFF. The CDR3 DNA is TGTGCCAGCAGAACAGGGACGGAGCTGTTTTTT.